The next 6 T cell receptor beta chains were all read from a single sample in a study of blood T cells in healthy people across ages. Through a sample-barcoded 5' primer and a J-beta primer mix, a second PCR was run for about 6 to 11 cycles. TCRdb re-called the 5' RACE reads through MiXCR, storing one row per CDR3 protein. The table lists under 1,000,000 distinct CDR3 sequences, about 45% of them singletons, with around a sixth in the top ten. The sequenced sample was blood. The receptor set was obtained from a man of 80 years or more in good health.

Of note for this clonotype: The missing conserved phenylalanine or tryptophan at the end of this CDR3 makes a read error likely. The V call is TRBV7-9, the J call TRBJ2-1; TRBD2 matches at 9 bases. Per germline, CDR1 SEHNR and CDR2 FQNEAQ (reference sequence). The CDR3 extends over 16 amino acids. The ends lost 1 base at V and 9 bases at J; junction bases unmatched: 10. Here the CDR3 reads CASSLVAGGLSSEQFL. The DNA of the CDR3 is TGTGCCAGCAGCTTAGTGGCGGGAGGGTTATCTAGTGAGCAGTTCTTA.

The gene calls are TRBV30 and TRBJ1-2, with no clear D. The length of the CDR3 is 12 residues. Germline-derived CDR1 and CDR2 are GTSNPN and SVGIG (reference sequence). With 6 bases removed from V and 5 bases from J, the gap between germline ends came to 13 bases. The DNA for the CDR3 is TGTGCCTGCCGGGCCGGATCATATGGCTACACCTTC. It codes for CACRAGSYGYTF.

The rearrangement uses TRBV20-1 and TRBJ2-3; 8 nucleotides match TRBD2. This CDR3 has 14 residues. Germline V lookup: CDR1 DFQATT, CDR2 SNEGSKA (reference sequence). V was pared by 6 bases and J by 1 base, with 6 bases of the junction left unmatched. DNA of the CDR3: TGCAGTGCGGGGAGCGGGAGAGGCACAGATACGCAGTATTTT. Translated, it gives CSAGSGRGTDTQYF.

The DNA for the CDR3 is TGTGCCAGCAGCCAAGAGGTTGGGGGCATGAACACTGAAGCTTTCTTT. It specifies CASSQEVGGMNTEAFF. This sequence joins TRBV14 and TRBJ1-1; possibly TRBD1 for D (6 bases). The CDR3 has 16 residues. The V end was cut by 0 bases, the J end by 0 bases, with 11 bases between. Looked up from germline, CDR1 is SGHDN and CDR2 is FVKESK.

This chain links TRBV12-5 with TRBJ2-5, with unresolved D. The J call may not be correct, given that the DNA end is closer to TRBJ2-7. Germline V gene data show CDR1 as LGHNT and CDR2 as FRNRAP. The CDR3 has 12 residues. The CDR3: CASGNDNYEQYF. The CDR3 DNA follows: TGTGCTAGTGGTAACGACAACTACGAGCAGTACTTC.

CDR3 in amino acids: CASDKGGGYNEQYF. As DNA, the CDR3 is TGTGCCAGCGATAAGGGGGGGGGATACAATGAGCAGTACTTC. This chain uses TRBV28 with TRBJ2-1; the D gene is possibly TRBD2 (7 bases). The last part of the DNA fits TRBJ2-7 better; the J call may be wrong. CDR1 is MDHEN, CDR2 SYDVKM, per germline. This CDR3 contains 14 residues.